This T cell receptor (beta chain) was sequenced in a study of radiation and T cells in renal cell carcinoma. Sequencing used immunoSEQ multiplex PCR; TCRdb keeps in-frame clones, though not all of them. The repertoire holds some 100,000 clones, with approximately 80% as singletons. Time point here: baseline pretreatment blood. Treatment of the sample: 15 Gy SBRT to primary tumor, nephrectomy 4 weeks later. CDR1 is SGDLS and CDR2 is YYNGEE in the germline V gene. Trimming took 4 bases from V and 4 from J, leaving 9 bases between them. This CDR3 spans 13 amino acids. V is TRBV9 and J is TRBJ2-1; D remains ambiguous. The receptor was derived from a man aged 60-69 years with renal cell carcinoma. The sample was blood, taken from a patient whose treatment included radiotherapy and nephrectomy. This CDR3 reads CASSLRVYNEQFF. The CDR3 DNA is TGTGCCAGCAGCCTAAGGGTGTACAATGAGCAGTTCTTC.